This T cell receptor (beta chain) was documented in a study of T-cell reconstitution after alpha-beta-depleted transplantation in children. Unique molecular identifiers were incorporated into the prepared TCRbeta library. TCRdb redid the calling of the PCR reads with MiXCR, one entry per CDR3 protein. The sample consists of roughly 170,000 distinct CDR3 sequences, roughly 6.8% of them appearing once. The length of the CDR3 is 13 residues. The V gene end was trimmed by 4 bases and the J gene end by 6 bases; junction bases not matched to a gene: 0. CDR1 and CDR2 (germline): SGHVS, FQNEAQ. The sample holds many counts of this clonotype.

This TCR came from a human donor who donated a stem cell graft to a child with Wiskott-Aldrich syndrome. J is TRBJ1-4 and V is TRBV7-8; 9 bases line up with TRBD1. Here the sequenced sample was PBMCs from the stem cell graft donor, taken from the stem cell graft. The CDR3 is CASSWDRDEKLFF. CDR3 coding DNA: TGTGCCAGCAGCTGGGACAGGGATGAAAAACTGTTTTTT.